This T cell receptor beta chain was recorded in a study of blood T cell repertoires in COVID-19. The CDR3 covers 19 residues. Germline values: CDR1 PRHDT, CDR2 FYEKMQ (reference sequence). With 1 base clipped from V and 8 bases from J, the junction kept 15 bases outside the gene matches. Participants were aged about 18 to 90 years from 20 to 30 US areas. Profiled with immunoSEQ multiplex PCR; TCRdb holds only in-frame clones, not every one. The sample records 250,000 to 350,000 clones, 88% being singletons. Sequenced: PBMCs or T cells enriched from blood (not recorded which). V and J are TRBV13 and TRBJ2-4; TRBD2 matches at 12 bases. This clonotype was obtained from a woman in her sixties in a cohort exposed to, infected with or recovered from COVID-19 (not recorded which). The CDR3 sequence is CASSLEVSATSGSLDIQYF. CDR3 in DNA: TGTGCCAGCAGCTTAGAAGTCAGCGCGACTAGCGGGAGTTTGGACATTCAGTACTTC.